Presented here are 5 T cell receptor beta chains from one specimen sequenced in a study of T cell repertoires in cytomegalovirus infection. The antigens of these receptors remain unknown. MiXCR was run by TCRdb on the reads, yielding one entry per CDR3 protein. The sample holds 80,000 to 95,000 distinct CDR3 sequences; roughly 29% are singletons and the top ten take over 60%. Sample: CD8+ T cells from cultured PBMCs, taken from culture after CMV antigen stimulation. The receptors here all came from a human donor in good health (CMV status not recorded). Some clones in this sample may be carry-over from other donors' samples.

The chain links TRBV30 to TRBJ1-5, with D perhaps TRBD1 (6 bases). The CDR3 spans 14 residues. V shed 5 bases and J shed 6 bases, with 17 bases lying between them. Germline V gene data show CDR1 as GTSNPN and CDR2 as SVGIG (reference sequence). The CDR3 loop reads CAWATGTLGQPQHF. The CDR3 DNA sequence: TGTGCCTGGGCCACCGGGACACTGGGTCAGCCCCAGCATTTT.

The chain uses TRBV20-1 and TRBJ2-5; D gene uncertain. Per the germline V gene, CDR1 is DFQATT and CDR2 is SNEGSKA (reference sequence). CDR3 length: 14 residues. Trimming cost V 0 bases and J 4 bases, with 12 bases left between them. In DNA, the CDR3 is TGCAGTGCTAGAGATTTCGGGTGGGGAGAGACCCAGTACTTC. Residues: CSARDFGWGETQYF.

V and J are TRBV28 and TRBJ1-5; no definite D call. The V and J ends lost 3 bases and 2 bases respectively, with 11 bases between them. The CDR3 extends over 15 amino acids. Germline V gene data show CDR1 as MDHEN and CDR2 as SYDVKM. The chain's CDR3 is CASSFADYGNQPQHF. CDR3 sequence (DNA): TGTGCCAGCAGTTTTGCCGACTATGGCAATCAGCCCCAGCATTTT.

A few counts support this clonotype. V usage is TRBV27 and J usage is TRBJ2-2; D is possibly TRBD2 (7 bases). The CDR3 is 14 amino acids. Trimming left V 8 bases short and J 5 bases short, with 15 bases between. The germline V gene has CDR1 MNHEY and CDR2 SMNVEV (reference sequence). CDR3 nucleotide sequence: TGTGCCAGCTCGCCGGGGGGCGGTACCGGGGAGCTGTTTTTT. It translates to CASSPGGGTGELFF.

The chain joins TRBV5-4 to TRBJ2-1; D gene ambiguous. The CDR3 extends over 12 amino acids. The germline V gene encodes CDR1 SGHNT and CDR2 YYREEE (reference sequence). The V end lost 2 bases, the J end lost 7 bases, and 7 bases lay between the germline ends. CDR3 residues: CASSFFKNEQFF. Here the CDR3 DNA reads TGTGCCAGCAGCTTTTTTAAGAATGAGCAGTTCTTC.